The entry that follows covers one T cell receptor beta chain sequence. Original methodology: Quantification of nucleated cells was approximated via reference gene primer amplification. This table comes from immunoSEQ multiplex PCR, and its TCRdb copy is limited to in-frame clones, with some not included. V, J and clone size derive from that table, while D and trimming were established from the DNA sequence. The table includes 100,000 to 150,000 clones, approximately 83% detected once. The source of the sample is a study of blood T cell repertoires in COVID-19. Study-level background: Samples representing acute and convalescent COVID-19 were sourced from the United States, Italy and Spain.

Germline CDR1 is SEHNR and CDR2 is FQNEAQ (reference sequence). The CDR3 length is 12 residues. V lost 4 bases and J lost 8, with 11 bases in between. This receptor was obtained from an elderly man with active or convalescent COVID-19. This chain links TRBV7-9 with TRBJ1-1; D is unresolved. Sequencing used peripheral blood. This chain's CDR3 is CASSYDTSEAFF. The CDR3 DNA is TGTGCCAGCAGCTATGACACATCCGAAGCTTTCTTT.